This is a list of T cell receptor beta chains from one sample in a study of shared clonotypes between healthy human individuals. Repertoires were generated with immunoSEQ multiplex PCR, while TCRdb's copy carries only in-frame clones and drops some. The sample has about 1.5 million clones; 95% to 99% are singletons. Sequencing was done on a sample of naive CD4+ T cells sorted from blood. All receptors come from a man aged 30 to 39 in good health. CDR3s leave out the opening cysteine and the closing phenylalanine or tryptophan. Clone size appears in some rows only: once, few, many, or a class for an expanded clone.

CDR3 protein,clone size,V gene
ASSPTSQGETQY,once,TRBV4-3
ASSPGDSTYEQY,NA,TRBV7-9
ASSIGTSGVLYEQY,NA,TRBV5-1
ASRNGGLAGELF,NA,TRBV19
SVGGRNEQF,NA,TRBV29-1
ASSSRLAGGSFYEQY,NA,TRBV28
ASRMRGRNEQY,NA,TRBV19
ASSLGRHGEAF,once,TRBV18
ASSSGTGGNQPQH,NA,TRBV7-8
ASSWGTSGTQY,NA,TRBV6-6
ASSLTGTSGSGGETQY,NA,TRBV28
ASSLATGGEEKLF,NA,TRBV5-1
ASSESWQGRTEAF,NA,TRBV10-1
ASSRGFSGNTIY,NA,TRBV28
ASSLGRANEKLF,NA,TRBV7-2
ASSQGLAETYEQY,NA,TRBV5-1
ASSVGPNTGELF,NA,TRBV9
ASSVDPPEQF,NA,TRBV9
ASMLDRGNYEQY,NA,TRBV2
ASSEYGGQGNEKLF,once,TRBV25-1
ASSPHSWSSYNEQF,NA,TRBV9
ASSLRILADSYEQY,NA,TRBV5-4
ATRLGGLPYEQY,NA,TRBV15
ASSITGPQETQY,NA,TRBV7-7
AITGQGAGYT,NA,TRBV10-3
ASSPQSESSYNEQF,NA,TRBV23-1
AWSRDNTGELF,NA,TRBV30
ASSIGTVNAVTEAF,NA,TRBV19